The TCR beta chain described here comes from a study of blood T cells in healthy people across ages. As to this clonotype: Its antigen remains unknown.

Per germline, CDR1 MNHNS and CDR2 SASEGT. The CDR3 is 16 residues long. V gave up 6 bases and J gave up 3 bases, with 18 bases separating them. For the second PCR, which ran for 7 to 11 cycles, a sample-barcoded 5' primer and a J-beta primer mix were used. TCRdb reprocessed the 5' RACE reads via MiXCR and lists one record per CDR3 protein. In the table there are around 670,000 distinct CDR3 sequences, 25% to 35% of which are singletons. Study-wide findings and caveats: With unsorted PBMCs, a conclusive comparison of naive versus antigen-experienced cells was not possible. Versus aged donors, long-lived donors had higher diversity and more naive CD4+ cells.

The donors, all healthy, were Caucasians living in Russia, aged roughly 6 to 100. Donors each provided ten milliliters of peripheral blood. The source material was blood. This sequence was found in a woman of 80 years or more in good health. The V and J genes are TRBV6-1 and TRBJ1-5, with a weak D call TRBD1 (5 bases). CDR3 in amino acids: CASRVRSRAINQPQHF. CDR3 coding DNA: TGTGCCAGCAGGGTACGGAGCAGGGCTATCAATCAGCCCCAGCATTTT.